Following are 17 T cell receptor beta chains from one sample sequenced in a study of patients and donors after allogeneic stem cell transplantation. Each CDR3 protein is one row after TCRdb ran MiXCR on the RT-PCR reads. The sample carries about a million distinct CDR3 sequences, more than 15% recorded once. The sequencing sample was made of blood, either unsorted or a sorted T cell fraction (not recorded which). All receptors come from a human donor who was either an allogeneic HSCT recipient or a stem cell or donor lymphocyte infusion donor (not recorded which). It is not recorded whose cells these are; they may come from a transplant donor.

This clonotype was seen repeatedly, ten times or more. The rearrangement joins TRBV7-9 to TRBJ2-1; D gene uncertain. V was cut by 5 bases and J by 6 bases, with 5 bases left in between. The CDR3 length is 11 residues. Germline V CDR1 and CDR2: SEHNR, FQNEAQ (reference sequence). The CDR3 loop reads CASSVSNEQFF. The CDR3 nucleotides read TGTGCCAGCAGCGTAAGCAATGAGCAGTTCTTC.

This rearrangement joins TRBV20-1 to TRBJ1-6; 11 positions agree with TRBD1. This CDR3 spans 15 amino acids. Germline CDR1 is DFQATT and CDR2 is SNEGSKA (reference sequence). The V segment lost 4 bases and the J segment 7 bases; nucleotides outside the gene matches: 6. The CDR3 DNA reads as TGCAGTGCTACAGGACAGGGGGCGTCAAATTCACCCCTCCACTTT. Amino acid sequence: CSATGQGASNSPLHF.

This chain links TRBV7-8 with TRBJ2-7; 7 nucleotides agree with TRBD2. The CDR3 has 15 residues. J was trimmed by 1 base and V by 3 bases; bases with no gene match: 6. CDR1 is SGHVS and CDR2 is FQNEAQ in the germline V gene. In DNA form, the CDR3 reads TGTGCCAGCAGCTTCAATCGCGGGAGTTCCTACGAGCAGTACTTC. Protein product: CASSFNRGSSYEQYF.

This clonotype was observed a handful of times. The genes are TRBV18 and TRBJ2-3; no reliable D call. CDR3 length equals 13 residues. Germline V gene data show CDR1 as KGHSH and CDR2 as LQKENI. V shed 11 bases and J shed 0 bases, with 12 bases lying between them. This CDR3 reads CAALLDSTDTQYF. The CDR3 nucleotides are TGTGCCGCACTCCTGGACAGCACAGATACGCAGTATTTT.

V and J are TRBV19 and TRBJ1-1; the match to TRBD1 covers 11 bases. This CDR3 has 16 residues. The J segment lost 2 bases and the V segment lost 4 bases, leaving 6 bases of the junction unmatched. Germline assignment: CDR1 LNHDA and CDR2 SQIVND (reference sequence). The CDR3 here is CASSTRTGGSNTEAFF. The CDR3 region has the DNA TGTGCCAGTAGTACTCGGACAGGGGGCTCTAACACTGAAGCTTTCTTT.

V usage is TRBV5-6 and J usage is TRBJ1-3, with D hard to call. The germline gives CDR1 SGHDT, CDR2 YYEEEE. V gave up 2 bases and J gave up 4 bases, with 16 bases separating them. CDR3 length: 16 residues. CDR3 coding DNA: TGTGCCAGCAGCTTTTATGAGGTGATGGGCGGAAACACCATATATTTT. It yields the protein CASSFYEVMGGNTIYF.

This clonotype turned up a few times. This chain joins TRBV25-1 and TRBJ2-5; TRBD2 agrees at 9 bases. From germline, CDR1 is MGHDK and CDR2 SYGVNS. V gave up 5 bases and J gave up 5 bases; unmatched junction bases: 6. The CDR3 spans 14 residues. CDR3: CASSLSSGSETQYF. In nucleotides, the CDR3 is TGTGCCAGCAGTCTGAGTAGCGGGAGTGAGACCCAGTACTTC.

The genes are TRBV12-3 or TRBV12-4 and TRBJ1-4; maybe TRBD1 (5 bases). Trimming took off 7 bases at V and 0 bases at J, with 18 bases between the two ends. The CDR3 runs 17 residues. CDR3 DNA sequence: TGTGCCAGCACTAGGGATTTCTCGACAGCAACTAATGAAAAACTGTTTTTT. Amino acid sequence: CASTRDFSTATNEKLFF.

As to this clonotype: A read error is possible here, since a much larger clone lies one base away. This chain uses TRBV27 with TRBJ2-7; D might be TRBD1 (5 bases). CDR1 is MNHEY and CDR2 is SMNVEV in the germline V gene (reference sequence). CDR3 length: 13 residues. The germline V and J ends were trimmed by 2 bases and 6 bases, with 11 bases remaining between them. CDR3 protein: CASSLQGMGEQYF. The CDR3 DNA is TGTGCCAGCAGTTTACAGGGTATGGGCGAGCAGTACTTC.

The table lists this clonotype with a few counts. The V gene is TRBV20-1, the J gene TRBJ1-6, with 7 bases fitting TRBD1. Germline V gives CDR1 DFQATT, CDR2 SNEGSKA (reference sequence). This CDR3 comprises 17 residues. The J segment lost 0 bases and the V segment lost 1 base, leaving 6 bases of the junction unmatched. The CDR3, as DNA: TGCAGTGCTAGAGGGGCGGGACAGAGCTCCTATAATTCACCCCTCCACTTT. Translated, it gives CSARGAGQSSYNSPLHF.

This clonotype was detected ten times or more. This chain links TRBV12-3 or TRBV12-4 with TRBJ1-2; maybe TRBD1 (5 bases). The CDR3 consists of 13 residues. Between the trimmed V and J ends, which lost 6 bases and 4 bases, there was a span of 12 bases. The CDR3, as DNA: TGTGCCAGCAGAGGGAGGGGAATCTATGGCTACACCTTC. Protein: CASRGRGIYGYTF.

This clonotype was seen a few times. The rearrangement joins TRBV30 to TRBJ2-2, with TRBD1 matching 7 bases. Trimming at V came to 2 bases and at J to 7 bases, leaving 7 bases not matched to a gene. CDR3 length equals 14 residues. Germline V gives CDR1 GTSNPN, CDR2 SVGIG (reference sequence). CDR3 coding DNA: TGTGCCTGGAGTAGGACAGGCCGTGGCGGGGAGCTGTTTTTT. This translates into CAWSRTGRGGELFF.

At least ten counts were recorded for this clonotype. The genes are TRBV12-3 or TRBV12-4 and TRBJ2-7; TRBD2 might be the D (7 bases). The length of the CDR3 is 14 residues. V lost 4 bases and J 4 bases, leaving 14 bases between the germline ends. CDR3 nucleotides: TGTGCCAGCAGTTATGCGGGGGCGGGATACGAGCAGTACTTC. Its translation: CASSYAGAGYEQYF.

This chain joins TRBV12-3 or TRBV12-4 and TRBJ2-1; 11 bases fit TRBD2. The ends lost 4 bases at V and 6 bases at J; junction bases unmatched: 2. The CDR3 length is 14 residues. The CDR3 reads CASSWTSGPNEQFF. CDR3 DNA: TGTGCCAGCAGTTGGACTAGCGGGCCCAATGAGCAGTTCTTC.

The chain links TRBV18 to TRBJ2-7; 8 nucleotides match TRBD1. V was pared by 3 bases and J by 3 bases, with 10 bases of the junction left unmatched. Germline V gene sequence: CDR1 KGHSH, CDR2 LQKENI. This CDR3 has 16 residues. The CDR3 nucleotides are TGTGCCAGCTCACCTTCGGGACAGGCGCTCTACTACGAGCAGTACTTC. Translating it yields CASSPSGQALYYEQYF. The whole variable domain, remainder taken from reference TRBV18 and TRBJ2-7, is NAGVMQNPRHLVRRRGQEARLRCSPMKGHSHVYWYRQLPEEGLKFMVYLQKENIIDESGMPKERFSAEFPKEGPSILRIQQVVRGDSAAYFCASSPSGQALYYEQYFGPGTRLTVT.

This clonotype was counted between two and nine times. The J gene is TRBJ2-7, the V gene TRBV27; D uncertain. Looked up from germline, CDR1 is MNHEY and CDR2 is SMNVEV (reference sequence). The CDR3 runs to 15 residues. Trimming stripped 5 bases from V and 2 bases from J, with 16 bases between. The CDR3 here is CASSPYEETTYEQYF. In DNA form, the CDR3 reads TGTGCCAGCAGTCCGTACGAAGAAACCACCTACGAGCAGTACTTC.

J is TRBJ2-7 and V is TRBV7-9, with D unresolved. Deletions cut 7 bases from V and 7 bases from J, with 8 bases between. Germline-derived CDR1 and CDR2 are SEHNR and FQNEAQ (reference sequence). The CDR3 is 10 residues long. The CDR3 nucleotides are TGTGCCAGCAACCCCGAGGAGCAGTACTTC. Its translation is CASNPEEQYF.